Reported below is one T cell receptor (beta chain). Its target antigen remains unknown. Base-call qualities are not available, and no considerably larger clone is one nucleotide away. Its CDR3 holds 13 amino acids, cysteine through phenylalanine. Of the read, only the CDR3 DNA is kept; its 39 bases are in frame from base 1. Per the germline V gene (reference sequence), DFQATT is the CDR1 and SNEGSKA is the CDR2. Cut back by 2 bases and 7 bases, the V and J ends lie 14 bases apart. Libraries were constructed by 5' RACE. The reads were generated on an Illumina HiSeq 2500. The second PCR ran for roughly 7 to 11 cycles and used a J-beta primer mix along with a sample-barcoded 5' primer. A unique molecular identifier was introduced onto each TCR beta cDNA molecule by a template-switch 5' adaptor carrying 12 random nucleotides. Each sample yielded at least 3 million CDR3-containing paired-end reads. The Mint cDNA synthesis kit, primed by a TRBC-specific oligonucleotide, was used to synthesize first-strand cDNA from all RNA. All cDNA was treated with uracil-DNA glycosylase and then went through a first 18-cycle PCR with the universal primers M1SS and BC2_uni_R. The paper's data handling went like this. For normalization, 1 million high-quality reads were randomly selected from each sample, with every read carrying a distinct molecular identifier. Instead of being binned into consensus sequences, reads that shared molecular identifiers were thrown out. MiTCR, with a Q25 quality threshold and the strictest error-elimination algorithm, was used for CDR3 identification, clonotype clustering and error correction. Lower-bound total TCR beta diversity was estimated with a nonparametric unseen species model using Euler transformation. TCRdb reprocessing: public reads trimmed at Q25 with fastp, clones called with MiXCR, in-frame beta chains kept. Rows merge per CDR3 protein into single entries with the most common DNA and genes. These V and J calls are TCRdb output, not the study's own analysis. The sample contains around 1,000,000 distinct CDR3 sequences, roughly a quarter of them found a single time. About 0.72% of the sample belongs to the ten largest clones.

The sample is drawn from a study of blood T cells in healthy people across ages (dated by TCRdb to about 2015). With regard to the full study: In model experiments, template switching captured about one uniquely barcoded TCR beta cDNA molecule for every two T cells. For two donors (one aged 18 to 29 and one aged 80 or older), the study analyzed two additional independent replicas of 1 million unique cDNA reads from the same blood draw. The donors were split into four age groups: young (average roughly 15 years), middle-aged (39), aged (around 67) and long-lived (approximately 80). The study measured age-related changes in TCR beta repertoire diversity using deep sequencing normalized with unique cDNA molecular identifiers. Paper-wide results and their limitations: Estimates of total diversity from one million sequenced T cells were regarded as lower bounds and underestimates. Compared with the aged group, more naive CD4+ T cells, fewer expanded clones and increased TCR diversity were shown by the long-lived group, suggesting age selection. The percentage of naive T cells measured by flow cytometry correlated strongly with observed TCR beta diversity. Conclusive comparison of naive and antigen-experienced compartments was prevented by the profiling of bulk unsorted PBMCs. Observed TCR beta diversity per million T cells fell roughly linearly with age, and a significant reduction was already apparent by age around 36. Donor CMV infection status was unknown, potentially confounding age-related changes in expanded clonotypes.

Systemically healthy Caucasian individuals from Russia, 35 to 50 in total and aged about 6 to 90 years, were included as donors. Each donor gave about 10 milliliters of peripheral blood, drawn into EDTA-treated Vacutainer tubes. Ficoll-Paque density-gradient centrifugation was used to isolate PBMCs, with at least 7 million per sample. Trizol reagent was used to extract total RNA from PBMCs, with at least 6 micrograms per sample. For every donor, an aliquot of PBMCs went through flow cytometry to measure the percentages of naive CD45RAhigh/CD27high T cells. These data are also associated with another study on T cells of mothers and their children. The second study's authors report: Nine systemically healthy Caucasian individuals served as donors, namely three mothers together with their six children. cDNA synthesis consumed the entire amount of extracted RNA, loaded at approximately 1.6 ug RNA in each 15 ul reaction. In the second PCR, sample barcodes and 2-4 random nucleotides were introduced via the M1S primer. Over 8.5 million TCR beta CDR3 reads were obtained for each mother, and 2.5 million to 3 million reads were obtained for each child. In both related and unrelated pairs, thymic selection shapes the output of TCR recombination in a similar way, with inherited differences having only a minor effect. Related mother-child pairs always showed normalized repertoire overlap that was slightly higher than in unrelated mother-child pairs, though the difference was never significant. With a sensitivity of approximately 100 clones per million clonotypes, no persistent microchimeric T cell clones were detected. In the study, deep NGS was used to compare the TCR beta repertoires of mothers and children, and features distinguishing related mother-child pairs from unrelated individuals were sought. Mothers averaged around 43 +/- 4 years of age and children averaged roughly 12 +/- 4 years. Libraries were sequenced on Illumina HiSeq 2000 with 100+100 nt paired-end reads after adapter ligation with NEBNext reagents. To prevent cross-contamination, the mother and child libraries were prepared a month apart and were sequenced in separate runs. For each donor, somewhere between 500,000 and 2,000,000 distinct TCR beta clonotypes were identified. Naive TCR beta clonotypes were estimated from low-frequency clonotypes matched to each donor's FACS-determined naive share, without sorting.

Recombination linked TRBV20-1 to TRBJ1-1; the D gene lacks a confident call. The TCR sequence derives from a girl aged 2 to 9 in good health. Sequenced: blood. The CDR3 reads as follows: CSARPYRRNEAFF. The DNA sequence reads TGCAGTGCTAGACCGTATAGGAGGAATGAAGCTTTCTTT.